The sequence of this TCR beta chain was determined in a study of blood T cell repertoires in COVID-19. Germline loops: CDR1 SGHRS, CDR2 YFSETQ. V lost 3 bases, J lost 11 bases, and 8 bases stayed unmatched. The CDR3 is made up of 14 amino acids. Participant reports of clinical history set cohort assignment. Per the original data handling: Estimated nucleated cell counts came from reference gene primer amplification. Data came from immunoSEQ multiplex PCR; TCRdb stores just in-frame clones and leaves some out. Clone size and V and J calls were adopted from that table, with D and trimming inferred from the DNA. The sample lists a few hundred thousand clones; around 87% were seen once.

The clonotype was recovered from a woman younger than 30 with acute COVID-19. The chain has TRBV5-1 and TRBJ1-4; 9 positions match TRBD1. Material for sequencing was PBMCs or T cells enriched from blood (not recorded which). The CDR3 here is CASSSGQGTDKLFF. The CDR3 DNA reads as TGCGCCAGCAGCTCGGGACAGGGAACGGACAAACTGTTTTTT.